This T cell receptor (beta chain) came from a study of graft-versus-host responses after intestinal transplantation. For the study at large: Anti-thymocyte globulin was used for induction in all recipients, who then took tacrolimus and steroids for about 3 years.

Trimming pared 3 bases from V and 2 bases from J, leaving 13 bases between. Germline CDR1 is LNHDA and CDR2 is SQIVND (reference sequence). The CDR3 loop spans 15 amino acids. Using immunoSEQ multiplex PCR, the repertoire was profiled, and TCRdb retains in-frame clones only, with some absent. There are more than 9,500 clones in the sample; about 70% occur only once, and 4% to 5.5% lies in the top ten. Processed graft tissue released its intraepithelial and lamina propria lymphocytes. This clone was detected only a few times. The V and J genes are TRBV19 and TRBJ2-5, with D possibly being TRBD2 (6 bases). This clonotype was obtained from a human patient who received an intestinal transplant, so some T cells may come from the graft donor. The sequenced sample was ileum tissue, obtained less than 150 days after intestinal transplantation. This chain's CDR3 is CASSIGTSRQETQYF. The CDR3 region has the DNA TGTGCCAGTAGTATCGGTACTAGCCGACAAGAGACCCAGTACTTC. Drawing the rest from reference TRBV19 and TRBJ2-5, the complete variable domain is DGGITQSPKYLFRKEGQNVTLSCEQNLNHDAMYWYRQDPGQGLRLIYYSQIVNDFQKGDIAEGYSVSREKKESFPLTVTSAQKNPTAFYLCASSIGTSRQETQYFGPGTRLLVL.